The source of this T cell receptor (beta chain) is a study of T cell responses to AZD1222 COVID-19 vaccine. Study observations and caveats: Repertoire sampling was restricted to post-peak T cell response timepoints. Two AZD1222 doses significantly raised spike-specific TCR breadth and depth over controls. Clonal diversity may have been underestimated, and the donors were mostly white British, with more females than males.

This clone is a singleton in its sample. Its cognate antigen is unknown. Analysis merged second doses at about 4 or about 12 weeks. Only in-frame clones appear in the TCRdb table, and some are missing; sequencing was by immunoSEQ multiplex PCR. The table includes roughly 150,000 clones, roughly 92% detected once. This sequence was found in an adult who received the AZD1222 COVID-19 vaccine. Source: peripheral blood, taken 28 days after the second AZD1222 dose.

Here the CDR3 reads CASSSSRDSRGGVFF. The CDR3 DNA follows: TGTGCCAGCAGCTCTTCCCGGGACTCCCGCGGAGGAGTGTTTTTT. The chain combines TRBV6-5 with TRBJ1-4; TRBD1 is a possible D gene (5 bases). The V end lost 6 bases, the J end lost 15 bases, and 26 bases lay between the germline ends. Per the germline V gene, CDR1 is MNHEY and CDR2 is SVGAGI. The CDR3 has 15 residues.